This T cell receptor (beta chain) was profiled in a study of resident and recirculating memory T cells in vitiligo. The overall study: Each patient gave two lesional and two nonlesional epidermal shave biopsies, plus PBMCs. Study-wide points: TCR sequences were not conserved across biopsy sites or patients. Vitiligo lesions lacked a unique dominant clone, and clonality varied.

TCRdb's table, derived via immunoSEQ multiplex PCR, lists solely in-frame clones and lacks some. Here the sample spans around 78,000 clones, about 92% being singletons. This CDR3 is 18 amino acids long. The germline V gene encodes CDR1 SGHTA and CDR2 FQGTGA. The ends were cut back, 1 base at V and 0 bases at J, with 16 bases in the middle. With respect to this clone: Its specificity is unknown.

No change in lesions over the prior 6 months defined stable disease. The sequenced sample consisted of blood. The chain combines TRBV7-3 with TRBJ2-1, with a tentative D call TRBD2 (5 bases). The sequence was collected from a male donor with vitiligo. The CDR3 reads CASSLIGHAGSSYNEQFF. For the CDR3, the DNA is TGTGCCAGCAGCTTAATAGGGCATGCGGGCAGCTCCTACAATGAGCAGTTCTTC.